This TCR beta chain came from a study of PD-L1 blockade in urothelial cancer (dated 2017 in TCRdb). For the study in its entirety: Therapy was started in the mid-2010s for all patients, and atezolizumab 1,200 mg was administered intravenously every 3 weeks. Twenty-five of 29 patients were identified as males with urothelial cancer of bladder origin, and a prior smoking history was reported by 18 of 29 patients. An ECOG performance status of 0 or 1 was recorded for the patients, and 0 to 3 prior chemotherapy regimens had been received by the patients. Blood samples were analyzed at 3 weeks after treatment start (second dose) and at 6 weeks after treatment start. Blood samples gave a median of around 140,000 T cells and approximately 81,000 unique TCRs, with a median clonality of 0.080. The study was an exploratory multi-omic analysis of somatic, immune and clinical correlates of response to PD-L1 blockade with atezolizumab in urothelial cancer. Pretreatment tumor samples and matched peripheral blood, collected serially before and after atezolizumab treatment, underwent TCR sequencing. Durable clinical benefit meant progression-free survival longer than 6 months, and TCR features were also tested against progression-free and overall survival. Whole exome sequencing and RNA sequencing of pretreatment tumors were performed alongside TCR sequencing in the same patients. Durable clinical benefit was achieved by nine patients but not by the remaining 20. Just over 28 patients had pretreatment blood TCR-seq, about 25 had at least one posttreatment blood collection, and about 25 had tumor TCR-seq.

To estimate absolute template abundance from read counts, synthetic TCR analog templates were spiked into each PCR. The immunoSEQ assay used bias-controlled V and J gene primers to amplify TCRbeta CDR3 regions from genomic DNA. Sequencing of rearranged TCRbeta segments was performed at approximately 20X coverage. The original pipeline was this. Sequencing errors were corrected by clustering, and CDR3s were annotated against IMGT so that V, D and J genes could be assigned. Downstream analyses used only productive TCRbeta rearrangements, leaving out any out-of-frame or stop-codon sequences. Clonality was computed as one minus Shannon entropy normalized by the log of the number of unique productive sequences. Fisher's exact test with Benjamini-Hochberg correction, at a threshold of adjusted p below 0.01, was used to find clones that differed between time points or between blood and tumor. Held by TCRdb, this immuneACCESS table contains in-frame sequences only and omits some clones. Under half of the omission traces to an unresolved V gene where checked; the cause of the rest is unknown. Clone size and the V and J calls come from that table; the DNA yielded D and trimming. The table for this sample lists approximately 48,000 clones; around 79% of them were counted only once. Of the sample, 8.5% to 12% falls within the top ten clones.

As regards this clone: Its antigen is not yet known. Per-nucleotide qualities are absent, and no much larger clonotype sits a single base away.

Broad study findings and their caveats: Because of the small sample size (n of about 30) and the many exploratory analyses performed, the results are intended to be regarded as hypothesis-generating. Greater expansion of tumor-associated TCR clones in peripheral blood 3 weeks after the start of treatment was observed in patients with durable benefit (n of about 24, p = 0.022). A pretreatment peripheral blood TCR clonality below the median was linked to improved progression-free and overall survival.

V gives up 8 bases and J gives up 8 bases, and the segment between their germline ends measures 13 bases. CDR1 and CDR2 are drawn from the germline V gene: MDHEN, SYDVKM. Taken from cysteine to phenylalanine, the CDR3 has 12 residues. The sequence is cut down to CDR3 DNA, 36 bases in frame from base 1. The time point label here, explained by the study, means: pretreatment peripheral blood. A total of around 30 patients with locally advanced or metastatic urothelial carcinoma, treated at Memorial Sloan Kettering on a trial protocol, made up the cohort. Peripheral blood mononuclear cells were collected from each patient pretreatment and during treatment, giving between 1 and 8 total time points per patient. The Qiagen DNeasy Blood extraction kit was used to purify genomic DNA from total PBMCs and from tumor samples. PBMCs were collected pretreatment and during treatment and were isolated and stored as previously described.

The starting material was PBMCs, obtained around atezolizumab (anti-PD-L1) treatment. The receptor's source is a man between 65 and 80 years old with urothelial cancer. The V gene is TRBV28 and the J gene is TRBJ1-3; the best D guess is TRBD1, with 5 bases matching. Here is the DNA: TGTGCCAGCGGCCCGGGGGGAGACACCATATATTTT. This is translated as CASGPGGDTIYF.